This T cell receptor (beta chain) was profiled in a study of OX40 agonist ivuxolimab in advanced cancers. About the research overall: With a range of roughly 20 to 85, age averaged 60 years, and 65% to 90% were male.

The protocol was immunoSEQ multiplex PCR, while the TCRdb copy is restricted to in-frame clones and leaves out a portion. The sample lists some 50,000 clones; 85% to 90% were seen once. Comments on this clone: Its cognate antigen is unknown.

Study conclusions and caveats: Dose levels from 0.1 to 3.0 mg/kg saw CD4+ and CD8+ blood T cells expand clonally by week 6.

The receptor was isolated from an adult with an advanced solid tumor such as melanoma, head and neck, liver or kidney cancer. The sample here was CD4+ or CD8+ T cells sorted from blood, taken in a trial of the OX40 agonist ivuxolimab.

The CDR3 protein is CAWKTRKGGPGELFF. The CDR3 DNA reads TGTGCCTGGAAAACGAGGAAAGGGGGCCCCGGGGAGCTGTTTTTT. The V call is TRBV30, the J call TRBJ2-2; TRBD1 aligns across 7 bases. CDR3 length: 15 amino acids. V gave up 4 bases and J gave up 6 bases; unmatched junction bases: 11. From germline, CDR1 is GTSNPN and CDR2 SVGIG (reference sequence).